This entry features one T cell receptor (beta chain) sequence. The antigen remains undetermined. The source of the sample is a study of post-analysis software for immune sequencing data. Study summary: Some patients lacked subtype; others had relapsing-remitting, secondary progressive or progressive-relapsing disease. Study outcomes and limitations: The normalized Chao1 diversity of multiple sclerosis patients was significantly lower than that of controls. With F measure, samples from one preparation batch clustered together strongly.

Unique molecular identifiers were built into the TCR beta cDNA libraries. Roughly 0.5 million cDNA molecules were obtained from approximately 0.91 to 9.4 million T cells. TCRdb itself ran the PCR reads through MiXCR, one entry per CDR3 protein. The sample has some 260,000 distinct CDR3 sequences, less than 40% seen once. The sequencing sample was made of blood. The receptor was isolated from a girl aged 5-17 years with multiple sclerosis.

The CDR3 sequence: CASSIRDPGEDEKLFF. The DNA for the CDR3 is TGCGCCAGCAGCATCCGGGACCCGGGGGAAGATGAAAAACTGTTTTTT. The chain couples TRBV5-1 to TRBJ1-4; D possibly corresponds to TRBD1 (5 bases). From germline, CDR1 is SGHRS and CDR2 YFSETQ. V was trimmed by 4 bases and J by 6 bases, leaving 19 bases between them. CDR3 length equals 16 residues.